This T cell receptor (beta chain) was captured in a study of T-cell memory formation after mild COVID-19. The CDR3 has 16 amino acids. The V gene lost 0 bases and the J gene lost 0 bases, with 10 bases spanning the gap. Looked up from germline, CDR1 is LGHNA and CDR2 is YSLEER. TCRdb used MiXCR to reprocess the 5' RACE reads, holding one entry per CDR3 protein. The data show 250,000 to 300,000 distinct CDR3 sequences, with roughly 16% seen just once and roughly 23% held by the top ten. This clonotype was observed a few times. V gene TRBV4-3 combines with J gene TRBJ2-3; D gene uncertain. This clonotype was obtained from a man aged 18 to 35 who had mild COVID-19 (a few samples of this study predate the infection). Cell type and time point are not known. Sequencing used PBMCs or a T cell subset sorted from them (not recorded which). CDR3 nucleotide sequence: TGCGCCAGCAGCCAAGATCCAGTAACTAGCACAGATACGCAGTATTTT. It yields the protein CASSQDPVTSTDTQYF.